A single sample gave rise to the 20 T cell receptor beta chains below, sequenced in a study of blood T cell repertoires in COVID-19. Clones were sequenced by immunoSEQ multiplex PCR, and TCRdb holds only the in-frame ones, with some missing. The profile shows tens of thousands of clones, roughly four fifths of them singletons. Sequencing input: peripheral blood. The receptors shown here come from a human donor in a cohort sampled during active COVID-19.

The J gene is TRBJ2-7, the V gene TRBV6-6; 7 positions match TRBD2. This CDR3 spans 14 amino acids. V shed 0 bases, J shed 5 bases, and the junction held 4 bases outside the gene matches. Looked up from germline, CDR1 is MNHNY and CDR2 is SVGAGI (reference sequence). CDR3 sequence reads: CASSYSRESDEQYF. The DNA for the CDR3 is TGTGCCAGCAGTTACTCGCGGGAGAGCGACGAGCAGTACTTC.

CDR3 amino acids: CASSGRTITDTQYF. For the CDR3, the DNA is TGTGCCAGCAGCGGGAGGACTATCACAGATACGCAGTATTTT. V and J are TRBV9 and TRBJ2-3, with D possibly TRBD2 on 6 matching bases. The CDR3 consists of 14 residues. Germline CDR1 is SGDLS and CDR2 is YYNGEE. V was shortened by 3 bases and J by 2 bases, with 10 bases between the two germline ends.

This clone was seen once. An end of the junction does not agree with germline; a read error may underlie this. The rearrangement links TRBV14 to TRBJ2-1; 7 positions match TRBD1. Germline loops: CDR1 SGHDN, CDR2 FVKESK. This CDR3 contains 13 residues. CDR3 coding DNA: TGTGCCAGCAGCCAACAGGGGTCAGGGGGTCTGGTCTTC. Translating it yields CASSQQGSGGLVF.

This chain joins TRBV18 and TRBJ1-2, with 8 bases matching TRBD1. The germline V gene has CDR1 KGHSH and CDR2 LQKENI. This CDR3 has 18 residues. With 2 bases clipped from V and 6 bases from J, the junction kept 17 bases outside the gene matches. The DNA for the CDR3 is TGTGCCAGCTCACCAATATCCCCAGGGGCAGGGGGCGTGAATGGCTACACCTTC. It translates to CASSPISPGAGGVNGYTF.

V is TRBV13 and J is TRBJ2-2; D is perhaps TRBD1 (6 bases). This CDR3 spans 21 amino acids. Looked up from germline, CDR1 is PRHDT and CDR2 is FYEKMQ (reference sequence). V lost 4 bases, J lost 10 bases, and 37 bases lay in between. The CDR3 loop is CASSSERGAVRGTRTPVELFF. CDR3 nucleotides: TGTGCCAGCAGCTCCGAACGTGGGGCCGTTAGGGGGACCAGAACACCGGTGGAGCTGTTTTTT.

The chain uses TRBV10-1 and TRBJ2-7; TRBD2 matches at 7 bases. V lost 4 bases to trimming and J lost 4 bases; unmatched junction nucleotides: 7. The CDR3 has 14 residues. Germline CDR1 is WNHNN and CDR2 is SYGVQD (reference sequence). The CDR3, as DNA: TGCGCCAGCAGTGTACCAGCGGGGAAGTACGAGCAGTACTTC. Protein sequence: CASSVPAGKYEQYF.

The chain uses TRBV13 and TRBJ2-3, with TRBD2 identical over 7 bases. The CDR3 is 17 residues long. V trimming: 5 bases; J trimming: 4 bases; junction bases outside the gene matches: 15. Looked up from germline, CDR1 is PRHDT and CDR2 is FYEKMQ (reference sequence). In nucleotides, the CDR3 is TGTGCCAGCAGCCCCCGCGGGGCGGGGGTGTCAGCAGATACGCAGTATTTT. As protein: CASSPRGAGVSADTQYF.

V usage is TRBV6-1 and J usage is TRBJ1-2; D is uncertain. Germline loops: CDR1 MNHNS, CDR2 SASEGT. The CDR3 is made up of 13 amino acids. The V end lost 2 bases, the J end lost 3 bases, and 7 bases lay between the germline ends. The CDR3 coding sequence is TGTGCCAGCAGTGAAACAGCCTACTATGGCTACACCTTC. Its protein is CASSETAYYGYTF.

This clone was observed a handful of times. V is TRBV19 and J is TRBJ2-1; D is perhaps TRBD2 (5 bases). Trimming pared 6 bases from V and 4 bases from J, leaving 16 bases between. The CDR3 is made up of 15 amino acids. CDR1 is LNHDA, CDR2 SQIVND, per germline (reference sequence). The CDR3 loop reads CASSRFGERYNEQFF. CDR3 DNA sequence: TGTGCCAGTAGCAGGTTCGGGGAACGTTACAATGAGCAGTTCTTC. The full variable domain, rest sourced from reference TRBV19 and TRBJ2-1, is DGGITQSPKYLFRKEGQNVTLSCEQNLNHDAMYWYRQDPGQGLRLIYYSQIVNDFQKGDIAEGYSVSREKKESFPLTVTSAQKNPTAFYLCASSRFGERYNEQFFGPGTRLTVL.

The J gene is TRBJ2-3, the V gene TRBV3-1 (or the pseudogene TRBV3-2); 8 bases are a match to TRBD1. The CDR3 consists of 15 residues. Germline V gives CDR1 LGHDT, CDR2 YNNKEL (reference sequence). V gave up 5 bases and J gave up 2 bases; unmatched junction bases: 6. Written as DNA, the CDR3 is TGTGCCAGCAGCTCAGGACAGGGCCTCACAGATACGCAGTATTTT. This encodes CASSSGQGLTDTQYF.

The J gene is TRBJ1-2, the V gene TRBV5-1; D is perhaps TRBD1 (6 bases). Trimming took 1 base from V and 4 from J, leaving 20 bases between them. Per germline, CDR1 SGHRS and CDR2 YFSETQ. This CDR3 is built from 17 residues. Written as DNA, the CDR3 is TGCGCCAGCAGCTTGACTTACGGGGACATCGGAGGCTATGGCTACACCTTC. Amino acid sequence: CASSLTYGDIGGYGYTF.

The chain has TRBV5-1 and TRBJ1-1, with TRBD1 as a possible D gene (5 bases). From germline, CDR1 is SGHRS and CDR2 YFSETQ. With 4 bases removed from V and 11 bases from J, the gap between germline ends came to 18 bases. CDR3 size: 13 residues. The CDR3 here is CASSDRLVGGAFF. The CDR3 DNA is TGCGCCAGCAGCGACAGACTCGTAGGTGGCGCTTTCTTT.

The J gene is TRBJ1-2, the V gene TRBV3-1 (or the pseudogene TRBV3-2); no definite D call. The ends were cut back, 4 bases at V and 2 bases at J, with 8 bases in the middle. Germline loops: CDR1 LGHDT, CDR2 YNNKEL (reference sequence). The CDR3 extends over 13 amino acids. The CDR3 spells CASSLSENYGYTF. The CDR3 DNA reads TGTGCCAGCAGCCTTTCAGAAAACTATGGCTACACCTTC.

The chain employs TRBV5-4 and TRBJ1-6; 7 bases agree with TRBD1. The junction had 15 bases not matched to a gene; V was cut back by 4 bases and J by 11 bases. Germline loops: CDR1 SGHNT, CDR2 YYREEE (reference sequence). This CDR3 spans 16 amino acids. The CDR3 protein is CASSIGGGQWGPPLHF. CDR3 coding DNA: TGTGCCAGCAGCATCGGAGGGGGCCAGTGGGGGCCACCCCTCCACTTT.

This chain joins TRBV7-9 and TRBJ1-2, with a weak D call TRBD1 (5 bases). The CDR3 extends over 14 amino acids. In germline, CDR1 is SEHNR, CDR2 FQNEAQ (reference sequence). V lost 4 bases and J 3 bases, leaving 12 bases between the germline ends. The CDR3 protein is CASSSGGVDYGYTF. The CDR3 bases are TGTGCCAGCAGCTCAGGAGGGGTCGACTATGGCTACACCTTC.

This clone was seen a few times. The chain is built from TRBV4-3 and TRBJ2-7; D gene ambiguous. V shed 2 bases and J shed 2 bases, with 10 bases lying between them. CDR1 and CDR2 from the germline V gene are LGHNA and YSLEER. The CDR3 sequence is 14 residues long. The CDR3 spells CASSQFGGPYEQYF. The CDR3 nucleotides read TGCGCCAGCAGCCAATTCGGCGGTCCCTACGAGCAGTACTTC.

This chain links TRBV7-9 with TRBJ2-5, with D hard to call. The CDR3 runs 11 residues. Trimming cost V 5 bases and J 4 bases, with 5 bases left between them. Germline V gene data show CDR1 as SEHNR and CDR2 as FQNEAQ (reference sequence). The chain's CDR3 is CASSPRETQYF. The CDR3 DNA reads TGTGCCAGCAGCCCCCGAGAGACCCAGTACTTC.

CDR3 sequence: CASSLFGGGRSSYNEQFF. CDR3 in DNA: TGTGCCAGCAGCTTATTTGGCGGGGGGCGAAGCTCCTACAATGAGCAGTTCTTC. The chain carries TRBV7-2 and TRBJ2-1; 8 bases align to TRBD2. V lost 2 bases to trimming and J lost 0 bases; unmatched junction nucleotides: 9. Germline loops: CDR1 SGHTA, CDR2 FQGNSA. This CDR3 comprises 18 residues.

The chain links TRBV5-1 to TRBJ1-1, with D possibly matching TRBD1 (5 bases). The length of the CDR3 is 17 residues. Trimming left V 5 bases short and J 0 bases short, with 20 bases between. Germline CDR1 SGHRS, CDR2 YFSETQ. CDR3 loop: CASRKDSTTAMNTEAFF. The CDR3, as DNA: TGCGCCAGCAGAAAAGACAGTACGACGGCAATGAACACTGAAGCTTTCTTT.

This clone was seen more than once but under ten times. This sequence joins TRBV27 and TRBJ2-2; D perhaps matches TRBD2 (6 bases). The CDR3 is 14 residues long. Trimming shortened V by 6 bases and J by 2 bases, and 10 bases separated the two germline ends. From germline, CDR1 is MNHEY and CDR2 SMNVEV (reference sequence). CDR3 residues: CASRPSANTGELFF. CDR3 in DNA: TGTGCCAGCAGACCTAGCGCCAACACCGGGGAGCTGTTTTTT.